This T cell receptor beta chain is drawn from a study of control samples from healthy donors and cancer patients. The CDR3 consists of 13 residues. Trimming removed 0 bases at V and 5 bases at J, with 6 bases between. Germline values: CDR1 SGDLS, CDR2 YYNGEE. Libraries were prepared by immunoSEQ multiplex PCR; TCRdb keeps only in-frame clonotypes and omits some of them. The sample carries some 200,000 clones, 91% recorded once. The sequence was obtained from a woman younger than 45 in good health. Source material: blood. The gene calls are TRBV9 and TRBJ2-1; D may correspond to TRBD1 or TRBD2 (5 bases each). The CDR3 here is CASSVGGDNEQFF. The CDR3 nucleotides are TGTGCCAGCAGCGTAGGAGGGGACAATGAGCAGTTCTTC.